This note documents a single T cell receptor beta chain sequence. Antigen specificity is unknown. These data come from a study of shared clonotypes between healthy human individuals. Across the study: For every donor, three CD4 naive, three CD4 memory, two CD8 naive and one CD8 memory plates were used. Broader study findings: Only a few donors were included, so the genetic and exposure-history diversity represented was limited.

Germline CDR1 reads MNHEY; CDR2 reads SVGAGI. There are 13 residues in the CDR3. The V and J ends lost 8 bases and 2 bases respectively, with 12 bases between them. Only CD45RO-negative cells positively selected for CCR7 counted as naive CD8 cells, so terminally differentiated effector memory CD45RA+ cells were excluded. This table comes from immunoSEQ multiplex PCR, and its TCRdb copy is limited to in-frame clones, with some not included. Of approximately 2,000,000 clones listed, over 85% are singletons. This TCR came from a man aged 18 to 29 in good health. Some clones in this sample may be carry-over from other donors' samples. The sequenced material came from naive CD8+ T cells from PBMCs. The V and J genes are TRBV6-5 and TRBJ2-5, with D possibly matching TRBD2 (5 bases). In DNA form, the CDR3 reads TGTGCCAGCTTCGAGCGGTTTCAAGAGACCCAGTACTTC. Its protein product is CASFERFQETQYF.